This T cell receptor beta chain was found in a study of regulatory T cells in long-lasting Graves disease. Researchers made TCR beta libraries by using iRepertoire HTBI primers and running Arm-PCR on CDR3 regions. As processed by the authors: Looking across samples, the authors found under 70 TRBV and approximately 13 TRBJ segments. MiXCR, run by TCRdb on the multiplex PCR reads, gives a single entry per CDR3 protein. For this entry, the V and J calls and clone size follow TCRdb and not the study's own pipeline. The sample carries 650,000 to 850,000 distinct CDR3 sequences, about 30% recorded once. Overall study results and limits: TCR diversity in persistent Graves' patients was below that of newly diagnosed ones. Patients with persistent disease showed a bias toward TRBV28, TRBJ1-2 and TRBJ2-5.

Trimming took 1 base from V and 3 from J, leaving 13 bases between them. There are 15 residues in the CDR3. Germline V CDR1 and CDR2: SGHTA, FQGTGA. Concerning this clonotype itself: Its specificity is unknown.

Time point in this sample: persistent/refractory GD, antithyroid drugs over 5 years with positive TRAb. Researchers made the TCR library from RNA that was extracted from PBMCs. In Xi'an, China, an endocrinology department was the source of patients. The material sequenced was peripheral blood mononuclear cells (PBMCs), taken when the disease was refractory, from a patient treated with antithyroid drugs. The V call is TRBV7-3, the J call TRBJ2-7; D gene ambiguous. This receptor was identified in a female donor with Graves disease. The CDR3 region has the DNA TGTGCCAGCAGCTTAATGGCAGCGAAAAGCTACGAGCAGTACTTC. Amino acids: CASSLMAAKSYEQYF.